This T cell receptor (beta chain) was identified in a study of CD8+ T cells in alopecia areata. Whole-study context: Tofacitinib administration to treated patients was oral, at 5 to 10 mg twice daily.

Points from the study as a whole: Because of a solitary nonresponder, the connection of baseline CD8+ expansion to response stays uncertain. Many expanded lesional clones remained in scalp and blood on tofacitinib.

Between the trimmed V and J ends, which lost 6 bases and 3 bases, there was a span of 13 bases. The CDR3 has 13 amino acids. Germline CDR1 is SGHRS and CDR2 is YFSETQ. Sequencing templates came from extracted RNA that was reverse transcribed into cDNA. Data came from immunoSEQ multiplex PCR; TCRdb stores just in-frame clones and leaves some out. The sample lists 90,000 to 120,000 clones; around 84% were seen once. The treatment: oral pan-JAK inhibitor, 5-10 mg twice daily. Concerning this clone: Its antigen is still unknown.

The TCR originated in a human donor with alopecia areata. This specimen was CD8+ T cells sorted from blood, taken at week 24, from a patient treated with tofacitinib. This sequence joins TRBV5-1 and TRBJ2-7, with D unclear. In DNA, the CDR3 is TGCGCCAGCACCCGACCCGACAACTACGAGCAGTACTTC. It specifies CASTRPDNYEQYF.